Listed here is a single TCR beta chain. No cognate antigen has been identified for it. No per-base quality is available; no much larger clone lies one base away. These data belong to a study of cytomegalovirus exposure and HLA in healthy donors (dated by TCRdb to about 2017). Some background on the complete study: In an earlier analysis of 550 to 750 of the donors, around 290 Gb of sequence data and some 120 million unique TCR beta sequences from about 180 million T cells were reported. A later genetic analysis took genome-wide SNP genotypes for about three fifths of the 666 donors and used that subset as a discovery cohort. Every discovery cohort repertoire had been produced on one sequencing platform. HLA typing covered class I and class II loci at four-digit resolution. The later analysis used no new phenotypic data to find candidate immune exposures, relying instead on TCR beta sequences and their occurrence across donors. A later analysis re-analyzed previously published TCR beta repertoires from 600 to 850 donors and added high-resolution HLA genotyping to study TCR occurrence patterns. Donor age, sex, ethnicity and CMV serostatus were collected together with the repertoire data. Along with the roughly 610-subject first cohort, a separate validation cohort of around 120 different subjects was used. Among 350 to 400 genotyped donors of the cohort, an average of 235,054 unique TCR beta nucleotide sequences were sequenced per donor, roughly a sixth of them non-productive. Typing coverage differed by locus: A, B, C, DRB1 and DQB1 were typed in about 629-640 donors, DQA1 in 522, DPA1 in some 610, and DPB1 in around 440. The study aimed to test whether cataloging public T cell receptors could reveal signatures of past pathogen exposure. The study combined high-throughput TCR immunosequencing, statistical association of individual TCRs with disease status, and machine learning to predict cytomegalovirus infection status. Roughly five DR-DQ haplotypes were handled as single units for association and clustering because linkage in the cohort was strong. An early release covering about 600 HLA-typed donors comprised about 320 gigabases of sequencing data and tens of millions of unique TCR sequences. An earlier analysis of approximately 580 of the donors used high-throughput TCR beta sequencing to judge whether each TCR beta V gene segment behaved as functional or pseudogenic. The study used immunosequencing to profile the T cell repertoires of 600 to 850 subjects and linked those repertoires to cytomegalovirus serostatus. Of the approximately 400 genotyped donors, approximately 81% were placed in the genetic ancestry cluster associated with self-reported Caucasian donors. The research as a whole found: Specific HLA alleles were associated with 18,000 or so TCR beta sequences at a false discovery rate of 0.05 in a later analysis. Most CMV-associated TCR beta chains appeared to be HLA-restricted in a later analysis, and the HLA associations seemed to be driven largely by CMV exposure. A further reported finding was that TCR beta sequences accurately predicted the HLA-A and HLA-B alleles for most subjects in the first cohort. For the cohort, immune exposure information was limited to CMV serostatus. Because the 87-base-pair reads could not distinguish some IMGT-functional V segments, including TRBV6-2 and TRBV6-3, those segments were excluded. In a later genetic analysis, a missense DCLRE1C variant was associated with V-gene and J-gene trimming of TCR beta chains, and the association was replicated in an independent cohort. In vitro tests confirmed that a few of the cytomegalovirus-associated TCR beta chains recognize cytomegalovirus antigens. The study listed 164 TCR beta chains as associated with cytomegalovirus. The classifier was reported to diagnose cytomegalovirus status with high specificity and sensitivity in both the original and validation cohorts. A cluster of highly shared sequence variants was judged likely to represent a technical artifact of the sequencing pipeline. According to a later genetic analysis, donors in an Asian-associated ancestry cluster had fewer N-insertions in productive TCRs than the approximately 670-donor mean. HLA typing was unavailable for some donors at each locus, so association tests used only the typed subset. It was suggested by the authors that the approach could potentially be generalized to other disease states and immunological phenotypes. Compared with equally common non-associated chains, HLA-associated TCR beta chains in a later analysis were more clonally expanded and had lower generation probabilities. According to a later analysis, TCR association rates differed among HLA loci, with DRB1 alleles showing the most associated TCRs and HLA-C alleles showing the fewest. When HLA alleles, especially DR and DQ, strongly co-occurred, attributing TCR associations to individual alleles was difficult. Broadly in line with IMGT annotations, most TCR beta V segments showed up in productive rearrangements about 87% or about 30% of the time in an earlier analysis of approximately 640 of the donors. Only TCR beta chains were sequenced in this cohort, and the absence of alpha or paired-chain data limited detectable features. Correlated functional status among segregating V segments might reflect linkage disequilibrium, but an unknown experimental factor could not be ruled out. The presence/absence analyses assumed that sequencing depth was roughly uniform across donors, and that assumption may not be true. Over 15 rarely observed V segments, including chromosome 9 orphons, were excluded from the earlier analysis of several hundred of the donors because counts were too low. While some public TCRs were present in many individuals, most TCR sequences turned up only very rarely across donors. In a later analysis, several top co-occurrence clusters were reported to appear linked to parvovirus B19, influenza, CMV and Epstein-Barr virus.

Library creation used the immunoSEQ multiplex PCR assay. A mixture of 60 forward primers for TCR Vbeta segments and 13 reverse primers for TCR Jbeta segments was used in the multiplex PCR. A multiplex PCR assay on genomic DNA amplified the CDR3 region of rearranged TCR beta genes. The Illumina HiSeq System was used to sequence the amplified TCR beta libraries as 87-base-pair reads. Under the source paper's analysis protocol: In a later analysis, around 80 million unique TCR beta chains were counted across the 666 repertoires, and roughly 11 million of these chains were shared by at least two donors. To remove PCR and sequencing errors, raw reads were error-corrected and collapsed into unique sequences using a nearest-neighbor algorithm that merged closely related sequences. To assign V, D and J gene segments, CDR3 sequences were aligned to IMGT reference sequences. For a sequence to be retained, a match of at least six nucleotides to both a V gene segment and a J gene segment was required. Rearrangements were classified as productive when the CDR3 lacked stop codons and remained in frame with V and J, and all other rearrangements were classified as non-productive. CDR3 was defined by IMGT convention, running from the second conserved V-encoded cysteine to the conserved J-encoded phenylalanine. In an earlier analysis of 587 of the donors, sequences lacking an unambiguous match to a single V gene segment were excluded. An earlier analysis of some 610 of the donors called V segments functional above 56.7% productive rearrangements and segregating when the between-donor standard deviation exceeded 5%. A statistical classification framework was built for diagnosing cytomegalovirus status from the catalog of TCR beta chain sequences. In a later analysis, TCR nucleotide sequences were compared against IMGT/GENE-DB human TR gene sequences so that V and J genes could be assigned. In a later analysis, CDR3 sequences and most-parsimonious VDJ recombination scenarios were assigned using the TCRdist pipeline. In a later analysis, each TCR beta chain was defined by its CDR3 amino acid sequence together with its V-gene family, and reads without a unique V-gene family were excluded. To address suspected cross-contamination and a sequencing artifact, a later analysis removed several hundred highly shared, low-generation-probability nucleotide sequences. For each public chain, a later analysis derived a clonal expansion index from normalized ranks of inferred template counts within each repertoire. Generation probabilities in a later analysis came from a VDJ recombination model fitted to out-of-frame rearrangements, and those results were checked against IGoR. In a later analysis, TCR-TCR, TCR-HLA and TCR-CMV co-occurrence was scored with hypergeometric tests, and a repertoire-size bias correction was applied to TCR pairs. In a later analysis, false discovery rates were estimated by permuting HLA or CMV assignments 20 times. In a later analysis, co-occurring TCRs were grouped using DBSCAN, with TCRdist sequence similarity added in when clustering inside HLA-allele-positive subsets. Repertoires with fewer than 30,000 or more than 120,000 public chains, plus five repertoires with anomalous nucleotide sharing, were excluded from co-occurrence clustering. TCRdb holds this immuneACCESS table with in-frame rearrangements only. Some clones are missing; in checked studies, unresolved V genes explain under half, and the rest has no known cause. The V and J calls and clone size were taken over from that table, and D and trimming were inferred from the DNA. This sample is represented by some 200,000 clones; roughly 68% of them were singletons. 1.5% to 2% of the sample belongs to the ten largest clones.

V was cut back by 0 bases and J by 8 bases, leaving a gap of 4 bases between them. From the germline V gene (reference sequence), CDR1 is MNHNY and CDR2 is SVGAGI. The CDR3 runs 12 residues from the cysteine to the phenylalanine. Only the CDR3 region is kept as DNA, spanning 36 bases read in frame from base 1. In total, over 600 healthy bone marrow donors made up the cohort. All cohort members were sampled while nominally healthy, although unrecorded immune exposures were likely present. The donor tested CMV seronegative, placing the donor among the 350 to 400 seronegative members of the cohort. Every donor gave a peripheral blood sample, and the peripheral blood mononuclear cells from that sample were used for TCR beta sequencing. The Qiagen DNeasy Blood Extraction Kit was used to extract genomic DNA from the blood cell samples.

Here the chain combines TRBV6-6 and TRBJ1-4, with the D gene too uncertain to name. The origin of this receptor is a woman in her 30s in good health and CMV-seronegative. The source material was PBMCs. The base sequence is TGTGCCAGCAGTTACTCGAGCGAAAAACTGTTTTTT. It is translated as CASSYSSEKLFF.